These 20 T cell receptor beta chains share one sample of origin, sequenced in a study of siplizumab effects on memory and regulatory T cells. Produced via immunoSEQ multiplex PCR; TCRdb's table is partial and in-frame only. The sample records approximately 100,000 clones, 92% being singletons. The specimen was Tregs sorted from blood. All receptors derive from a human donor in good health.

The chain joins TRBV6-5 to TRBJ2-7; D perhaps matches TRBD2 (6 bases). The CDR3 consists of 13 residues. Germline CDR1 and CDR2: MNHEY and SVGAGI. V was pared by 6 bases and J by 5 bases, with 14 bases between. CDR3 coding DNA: TGTGCCAGCAGCTACCTCCGCGGGAACGAGCAGTACTTC. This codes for CASSYLRGNEQYF.

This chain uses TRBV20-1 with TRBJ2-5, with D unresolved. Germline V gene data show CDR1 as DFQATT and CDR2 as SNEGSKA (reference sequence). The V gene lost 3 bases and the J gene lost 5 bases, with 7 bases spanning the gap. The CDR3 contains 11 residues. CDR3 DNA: TGCAGTGCTAGGAAGGGTGAGACCCAGTACTTC. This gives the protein CSARKGETQYF.

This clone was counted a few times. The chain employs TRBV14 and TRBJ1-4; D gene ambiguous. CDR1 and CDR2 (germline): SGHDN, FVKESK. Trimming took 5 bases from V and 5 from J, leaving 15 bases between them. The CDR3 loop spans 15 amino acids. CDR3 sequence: CASSKYPGWNEKLFF. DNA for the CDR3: TGTGCCAGCAGCAAGTACCCGGGCTGGAATGAAAAACTGTTTTTT.

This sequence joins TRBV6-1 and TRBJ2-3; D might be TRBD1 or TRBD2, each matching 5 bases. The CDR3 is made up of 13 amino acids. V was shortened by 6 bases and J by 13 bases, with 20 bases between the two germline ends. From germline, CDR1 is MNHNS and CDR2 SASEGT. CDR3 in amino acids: CASSADKRTREYF. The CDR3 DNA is TGTGCCAGCAGCGCTGATAAGCGGACCAGGGAGTATTTT.

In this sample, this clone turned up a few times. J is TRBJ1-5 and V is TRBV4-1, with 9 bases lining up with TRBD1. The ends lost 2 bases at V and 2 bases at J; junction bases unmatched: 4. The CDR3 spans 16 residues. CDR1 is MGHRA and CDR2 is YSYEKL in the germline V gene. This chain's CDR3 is CASSQRTGVGNQPQHF. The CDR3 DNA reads TGCGCCAGCAGCCAAAGGACAGGGGTGGGCAATCAGCCCCAGCATTTT.

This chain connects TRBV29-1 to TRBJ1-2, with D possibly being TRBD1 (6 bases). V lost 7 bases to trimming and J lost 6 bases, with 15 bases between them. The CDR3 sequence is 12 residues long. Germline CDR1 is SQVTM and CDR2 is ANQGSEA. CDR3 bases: TGCAGCGCGTTAGGGGGTCTCAATGGCTACACCTTC. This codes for CSALGGLNGYTF.

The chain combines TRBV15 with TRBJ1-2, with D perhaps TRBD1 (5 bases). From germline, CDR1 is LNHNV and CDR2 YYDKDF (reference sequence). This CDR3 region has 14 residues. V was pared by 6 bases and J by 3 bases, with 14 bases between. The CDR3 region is CATRETGNDYGYTF. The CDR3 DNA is TGTGCCACCAGAGAAACAGGCAACGACTATGGCTACACCTTC. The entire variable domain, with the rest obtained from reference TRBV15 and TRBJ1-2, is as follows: DAMVIQNPRYQVTQFGKPVTLSCSQTLNHNVMYWYQQKSSQAPKLLFHYYDKDFNNEADTPDNFQSRRPNTSFCFLDIRSPGLGDTAMYLCATRETGNDYGYTFGSGTRLTVV.

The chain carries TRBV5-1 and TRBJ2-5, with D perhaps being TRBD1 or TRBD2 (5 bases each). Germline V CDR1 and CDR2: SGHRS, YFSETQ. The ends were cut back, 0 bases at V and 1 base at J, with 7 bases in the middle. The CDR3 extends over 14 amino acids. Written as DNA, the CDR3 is TGCGCCAGCAGCTTGGGAGGGGCCCAAGAGACCCAGTACTTC. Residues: CASSLGGAQETQYF.

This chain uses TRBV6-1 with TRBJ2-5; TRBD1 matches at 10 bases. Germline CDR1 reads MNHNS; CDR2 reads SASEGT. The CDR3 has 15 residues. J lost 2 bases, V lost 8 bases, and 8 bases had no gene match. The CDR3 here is CASWDRGLAQETQYF. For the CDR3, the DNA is TGTGCCAGCTGGGACAGGGGTTTGGCACAAGAGACCCAGTACTTC.

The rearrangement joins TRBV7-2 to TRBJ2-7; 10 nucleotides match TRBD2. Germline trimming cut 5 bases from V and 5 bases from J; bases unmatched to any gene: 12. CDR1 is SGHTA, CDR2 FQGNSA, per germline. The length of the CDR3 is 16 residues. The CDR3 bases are TGTGCCAGCAGCGCGGCTAGCGGGAGCCAGCGAAACGAGCAGTACTTC. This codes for CASSAASGSQRNEQYF.

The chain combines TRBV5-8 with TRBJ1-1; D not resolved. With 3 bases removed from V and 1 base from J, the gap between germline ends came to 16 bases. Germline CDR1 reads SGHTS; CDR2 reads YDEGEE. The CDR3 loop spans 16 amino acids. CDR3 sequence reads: CASSSPPGSRNTEAFF. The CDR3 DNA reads TGTGCCAGCAGCTCCCCACCCGGGTCTCGGAACACTGAAGCTTTCTTT.

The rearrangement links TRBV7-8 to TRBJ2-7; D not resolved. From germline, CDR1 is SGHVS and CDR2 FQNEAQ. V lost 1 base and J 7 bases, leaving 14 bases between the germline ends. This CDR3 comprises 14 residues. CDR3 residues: CASSLEGNSAEQYF. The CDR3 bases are TGTGCCAGCAGCTTAGAAGGGAACTCCGCAGAGCAGTACTTC.

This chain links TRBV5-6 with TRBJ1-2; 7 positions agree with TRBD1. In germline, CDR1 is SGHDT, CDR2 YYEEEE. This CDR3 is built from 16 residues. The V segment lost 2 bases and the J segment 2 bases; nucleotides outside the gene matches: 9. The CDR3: CASSFMTGYGNYGYTF. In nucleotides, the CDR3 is TGTGCCAGCAGCTTTATGACAGGGTATGGAAACTATGGCTACACCTTC.

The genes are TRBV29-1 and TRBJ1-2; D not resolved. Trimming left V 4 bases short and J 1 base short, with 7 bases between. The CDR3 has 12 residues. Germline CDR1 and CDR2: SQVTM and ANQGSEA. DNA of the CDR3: TGCAGCGTTGTATGGCTTAACTATGGCTACACCTTC. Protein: CSVVWLNYGYTF.

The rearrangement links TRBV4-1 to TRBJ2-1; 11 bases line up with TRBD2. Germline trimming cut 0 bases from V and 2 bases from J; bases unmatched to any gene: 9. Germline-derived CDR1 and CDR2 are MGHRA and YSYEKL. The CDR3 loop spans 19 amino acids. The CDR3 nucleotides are TGCGCCAGCAGCCAAGATGCTTCCGGACTAGCGGGTGCCTACAATGAGCAGTTCTTC. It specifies CASSQDASGLAGAYNEQFF.

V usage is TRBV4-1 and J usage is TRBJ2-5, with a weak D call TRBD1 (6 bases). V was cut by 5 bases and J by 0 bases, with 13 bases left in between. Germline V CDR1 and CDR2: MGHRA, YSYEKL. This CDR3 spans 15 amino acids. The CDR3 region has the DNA TGCGCCAGCAGCTCAGGACAGCCCCACCAAGAGACCCAGTACTTC. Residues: CASSSGQPHQETQYF.

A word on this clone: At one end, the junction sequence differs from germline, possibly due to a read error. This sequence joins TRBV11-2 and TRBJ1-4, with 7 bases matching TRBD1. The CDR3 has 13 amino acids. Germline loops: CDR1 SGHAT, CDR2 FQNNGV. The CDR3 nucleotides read TGTGCCAGCAGGGGGACAGCTAAGGAAAAACTGTTTTTT. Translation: CASRGTAKEKLFF.

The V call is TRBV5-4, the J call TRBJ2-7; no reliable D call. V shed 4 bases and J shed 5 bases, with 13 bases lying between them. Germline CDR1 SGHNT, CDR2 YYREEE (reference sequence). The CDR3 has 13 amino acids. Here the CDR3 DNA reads TGTGCCAGCAGCCTCGGGCTCTTGGACGAGCAGTACTTC. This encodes CASSLGLLDEQYF.

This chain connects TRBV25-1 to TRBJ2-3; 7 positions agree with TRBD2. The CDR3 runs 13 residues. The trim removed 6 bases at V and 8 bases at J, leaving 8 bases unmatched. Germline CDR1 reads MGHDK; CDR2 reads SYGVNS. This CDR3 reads CASSKTSSATQYF. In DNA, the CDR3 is TGTGCCAGCAGCAAGACTAGCTCAGCTACGCAGTATTTT.

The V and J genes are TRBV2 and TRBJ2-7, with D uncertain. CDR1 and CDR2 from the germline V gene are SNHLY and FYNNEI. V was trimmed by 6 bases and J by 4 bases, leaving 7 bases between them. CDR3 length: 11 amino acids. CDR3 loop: CASSERYEQYF. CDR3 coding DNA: TGTGCCAGCAGCGAACGTTACGAGCAGTACTTC. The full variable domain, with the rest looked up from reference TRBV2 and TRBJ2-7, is EPEVTQTPSHQVTQMGQEVILRCVPISNHLYFYWYRQILGQKVEFLVSFYNNEISEKSEIFDDQFSVERPDGSNFTLKIRSTKLEDSAMYFCASSERYEQYFGPGTRLTVT.